These 17 T cell receptor beta chains were sequenced from one sample in a study of blood T cell repertoires in COVID-19. Sequencing was performed with immunoSEQ multiplex PCR; in TCRdb, only in-frame clones are kept and a portion is missing. Among about 140,000 clones listed, approximately 91% were seen once. The sequenced sample was peripheral blood. Source of these receptors: a man between 70 and 80 years old with acute or convalescent COVID-19.

This chain connects TRBV27 to TRBJ2-7; 11 positions agree with TRBD2. The CDR3 loop spans 15 amino acids. Germline V CDR1 and CDR2: MNHEY, SMNVEV (reference sequence). Trimming at V came to 6 bases and at J to 3 bases, leaving 7 bases not matched to a gene. CDR3 bases: TGTGCCAGCAGCCTAGCGGGAGGCACCCTCTACGAGCAGTACTTC. This codes for CASSLAGGTLYEQYF.

This clone has only one observation. The V gene is TRBV27, the J gene TRBJ2-7, with TRBD1 matching 8 bases. This CDR3 region has 15 residues. The junction had 8 bases not matched to a gene; V was cut back by 6 bases and J by 1 base. Germline CDR1 is MNHEY and CDR2 is SMNVEV (reference sequence). The CDR3 is CASRRTGQPSYEQYF. The DNA for the CDR3 is TGTGCCAGCAGAAGGACAGGGCAGCCTTCCTACGAGCAGTACTTC.

The rearrangement uses TRBV6-5 and TRBJ2-1, with no clear D. The CDR3 is 12 residues long. The germline V gene has CDR1 MNHEY and CDR2 SVGAGI. Trimming stripped 5 bases from V and 4 bases from J, with 6 bases between. CDR3 sequence reads: CASSPLYNEQFF. DNA for the CDR3: TGTGCCAGCAGTCCCTTATACAATGAGCAGTTCTTC.

This chain uses TRBV5-8 with TRBJ2-3; no definite D call. Germline V lookup: CDR1 SGHTS, CDR2 YDEGEE. V dropped 1 base and J dropped 6 bases, with 9 bases sitting between them. This CDR3 region has 13 residues. This CDR3 reads CASSLSFPDTQYF. The CDR3 DNA is TGTGCCAGCAGCTTGTCGTTCCCCGATACGCAGTATTTT. The whole variable domain, filled in from reference TRBV5-8 and TRBJ2-3, reads EAGVTQSPTHLIKTRGQQATLRCSPISGHTSVYWYQQALGLGLQFLLWYDEGEERNRGNFPPRFSGRQFPNYSSELNVNALELEDSALYLCASSLSFPDTQYFGPGTRLTVL.

This CDR3 is CSVVPAGPSTDTQYF. The CDR3 coding sequence is TGCAGCGTTGTTCCAGCGGGACCGTCGACAGATACGCAGTATTTT. The V and J genes are TRBV29-1 and TRBJ2-3; 7 bases agree with TRBD2. Per germline, CDR1 SQVTM and CDR2 ANQGSEA. The CDR3 contains 15 residues. Losses at the gene ends were 4 bases for V and 3 bases for J; bases not matched to a gene: 10.

The V and J genes are TRBV9 and TRBJ1-2, with TRBD1 matching over 8 bases. Germline CDR1 is SGDLS and CDR2 is YYNGEE. V trimming: 4 bases; J trimming: 7 bases; junction bases outside the gene matches: 6. This CDR3 is built from 13 residues. Here the CDR3 reads CASSPAGGTGYTF. The CDR3 bases are TGTGCCAGCAGCCCCGCAGGGGGCACTGGCTACACCTTC.

This rearrangement joins TRBV7-2 to TRBJ1-1; possible D gene TRBD1, 6 bases. This CDR3 contains 14 residues. V was clipped by 4 bases and J by 5 bases, with 14 bases between them. The germline V gene encodes CDR1 SGHTA and CDR2 FQGNSA. The CDR3 region has the DNA TGTGCCAGCAGCTCATCAGGGGATGGGACTGAAGCTTTCTTT. This translates into CASSSSGDGTEAFF.

The chain uses TRBV19 and TRBJ1-2; D perhaps matches TRBD1 (6 bases). CDR3 length: 14 residues. Trimming cost V 4 bases and J 10 bases, with 19 bases left between them. CDR1 and CDR2 from the germline V gene are LNHDA and SQIVND (reference sequence). CDR3 coding DNA: TGTGCCAGTAGTAGAAAAGGGGACATTCTCGACTACACCTTC. Amino acids: CASSRKGDILDYTF.

The genes are TRBV28 and TRBJ1-3; TRBD1 agrees at 10 bases. V lost 1 base and J lost 4; bases outside the gene matches: 7. Germline V CDR1 and CDR2: MDHEN, SYDVKM. The CDR3 sequence is 17 residues long. Here the CDR3 reads CASSLSSGTGVGNTIYF. The CDR3 coding sequence is TGTGCCAGCAGTTTATCTTCCGGGACAGGGGTGGGAAACACCATATATTTT.

The rearrangement uses TRBV5-4 and TRBJ1-6, with TRBD1 as a possible D gene (6 bases). V shed 5 bases and J shed 10 bases, with 13 bases lying between them. This CDR3 region has 13 residues. The germline CDR1 and CDR2 sequences are SGHNT and YYREEE (reference sequence). CDR3 coding DNA: TGTGCCAGCAGGAGGACAGAGGCGTCACCCCTCCACTTT. Its translation: CASRRTEASPLHF.

The chain links TRBV11-1 to TRBJ2-5, with D tentatively TRBD2 (6 bases). V lost 3 bases and J lost 5, with 13 bases in between. The CDR3 sequence is 14 residues long. CDR1 and CDR2 (germline): SGHAT, FQDESV (reference sequence). CDR3 sequence reads: CASSFSTGRETQYF. In nucleotides, the CDR3 is TGTGCCAGCAGCTTCAGCACGGGGAGGGAGACCCAGTACTTC.

The rearrangement joins TRBV24-1 to TRBJ2-2; weak D call: TRBD2 (6 bases). The CDR3 is 17 residues long. Germline V gene sequence: CDR1 KGHDR, CDR2 SFDVKD. Trimming took 0 bases from V and 5 from J, leaving 15 bases between them. The CDR3 region is CATSDLSPGEVTGELFF. In DNA form, the CDR3 reads TGTGCCACCAGTGATTTGTCTCCGGGAGAAGTTACCGGGGAGCTGTTTTTT.

The genes are TRBV5-8 and TRBJ1-5, with TRBD1 as a possible D gene (5 bases). Germline V gives CDR1 SGHTS, CDR2 YDEGEE. The CDR3 spans 13 residues. Trimming shortened V by 5 bases and J by 7 bases, and 13 bases separated the two germline ends. CDR3 sequence (DNA): TGTGCCAGCAGTATAAGGGGCGCCCAGCCCCAGCATTTT. Translated: CASSIRGAQPQHF.

The V gene is TRBV5-1, the J gene TRBJ2-2, with no clear D. Trimming shortened V by 0 bases and J by 4 bases, and 7 bases separated the two germline ends. This CDR3 has 14 amino acids. CDR1 and CDR2 from the germline V gene are SGHRS and YFSETQ. This chain's CDR3 is CASSLVPGTGELFF. In nucleotides, the CDR3 is TGCGCCAGCAGCTTGGTTCCAGGCACCGGGGAGCTGTTTTTT.

CDR3: CATSAQGYEQFF. In DNA form, the CDR3 reads TGTGCCACCAGTGCACAGGGCTATGAGCAGTTCTTC. This chain links TRBV24-1 with TRBJ2-1, with a tentative D call TRBD1 (6 bases). The V end was cut by 5 bases, the J end by 8 bases, with 9 bases between. The CDR3 contains 12 residues. CDR1 is KGHDR and CDR2 is SFDVKD in the germline V gene.

The J gene is TRBJ1-5, the V gene TRBV6-6; the D gene is possibly TRBD1 (6 bases). This CDR3 is built from 13 residues. Germline values: CDR1 MNHNY, CDR2 SVGAGI (reference sequence). V was cut by 6 bases and J by 5 bases, with 11 bases left in between. CDR3 nucleotides: TGTGCCAGCAGCAGGGGCGAGGATCAGCCCCAGCATTTT. Translated: CASSRGEDQPQHF.

This clone showed up just once. The chain employs TRBV6-7 and TRBJ1-2; the match to TRBD1 covers 7 bases. TRBV6-7 is given ORF status, its function remaining uncertain. Trimming removed 8 bases from V and 4 bases from J; junction bases left unmatched: 10. The CDR3 runs to 14 residues. The CDR3 reads CASATKRGPYGYTF. CDR3 DNA: TGTGCCAGCGCAACCAAAAGGGGGCCCTATGGCTACACCTTC.